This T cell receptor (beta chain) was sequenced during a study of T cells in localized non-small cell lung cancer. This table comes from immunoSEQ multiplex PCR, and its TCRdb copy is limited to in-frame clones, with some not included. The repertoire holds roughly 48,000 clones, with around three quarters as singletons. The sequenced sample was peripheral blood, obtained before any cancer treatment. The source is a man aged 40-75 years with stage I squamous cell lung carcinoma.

The CDR3 sequence: CASSLEGPGWERLFF. DNA for the CDR3: TGTGCCAGCAGCTTAGAGGGGCCAGGGTGGGAGAGACTGTTTTTT. The gene calls are TRBV7-6 and TRBJ1-4; possible D gene TRBD1, 5 bases. The germline V and J ends were trimmed by 1 base and 13 bases, with 19 bases remaining between them. Germline V lookup: CDR1 SGHVS, CDR2 FNYEAQ. There are 15 residues in the CDR3.